Here is one TCR beta chain with its context. This sample is part of a study of shared T cell receptors in the human thymus. CDR3 length: 15 residues. V lost 2 bases to trimming and J lost 9 bases, with 17 bases between them. Germline V gene lookup returns CDR1 MNHNS and CDR2 SASEGT. Libraries were prepared by immunoSEQ multiplex PCR; TCRdb keeps only in-frame clonotypes and omits some of them. The sample includes hundreds of thousands of clones, approximately 90% of them seen just once. These data were also filed under a second study, of human thymus T cells. That paper states: Infants, healthy and Finnish, who were having corrective surgery for congenital heart defects served as donors. Corrective heart surgery yielded resections, and these provided the thymus tissue. The authors found apparently biased V and J gene usage in thymic and blood repertoires. Thymic repertoires of unrelated individuals were reported in related research to overlap highly.

The V gene is TRBV6-1, the J gene TRBJ1-5; D ambiguous. The receptor was isolated from a boy under three years old with a congenital heart defect. The sample was thymocytes. CDR3 in amino acids: CASSESTSLPSPQHF. The CDR3 coding sequence is TGTGCCAGCAGTGAAAGTACATCCCTGCCTTCGCCCCAGCATTTT.